The T cell receptor beta chain under discussion was sequenced for a study of cytomegalovirus exposure and HLA in healthy donors. As for this clone: Its matching antigen is unknown. The limits of the CDR3 on the DNA are not certain, so only TCRdb's listed CDR3 is given.

Vbeta (60) and Jbeta (13) primers were used in the PCR. Some clones are missing from TCRdb's copy, which holds only in-frame ones; the method was immunoSEQ multiplex PCR. The data hold 150,000 to 250,000 clones, with about 80% observed a single time. The CDR3 has 16 amino acids, counting both end residues. Study results and caveats: A highly shared variant cluster was judged a likely technical artifact.

Sequenced sample: PBMCs. This chain joins TRBV21-1 and TRBJ1-2; TRBD1, the table's D call, lacks a check against the DNA. TRBV21-1 is a listed pseudogene. The receptor was derived from a man aged 30 to 39 in good health and CMV-seronegative. The chain's CDR3 is CASSIFFGQGSYGYTF.